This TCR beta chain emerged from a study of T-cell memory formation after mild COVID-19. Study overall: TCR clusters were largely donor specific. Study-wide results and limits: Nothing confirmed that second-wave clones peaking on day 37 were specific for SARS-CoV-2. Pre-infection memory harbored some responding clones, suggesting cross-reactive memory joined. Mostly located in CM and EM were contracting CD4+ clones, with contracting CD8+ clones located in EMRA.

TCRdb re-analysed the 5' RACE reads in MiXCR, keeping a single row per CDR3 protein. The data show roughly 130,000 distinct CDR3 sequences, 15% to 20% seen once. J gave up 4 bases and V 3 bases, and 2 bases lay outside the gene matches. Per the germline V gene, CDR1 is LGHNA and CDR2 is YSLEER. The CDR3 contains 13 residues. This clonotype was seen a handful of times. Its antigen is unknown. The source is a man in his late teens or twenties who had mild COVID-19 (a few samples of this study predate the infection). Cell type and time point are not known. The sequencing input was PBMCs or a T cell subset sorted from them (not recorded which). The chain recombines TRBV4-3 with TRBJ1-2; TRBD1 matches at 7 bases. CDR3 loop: CASSQPGGYGYTF. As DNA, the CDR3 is TGCGCCAGCAGCCAGCCAGGGGGCTATGGCTACACCTTC.